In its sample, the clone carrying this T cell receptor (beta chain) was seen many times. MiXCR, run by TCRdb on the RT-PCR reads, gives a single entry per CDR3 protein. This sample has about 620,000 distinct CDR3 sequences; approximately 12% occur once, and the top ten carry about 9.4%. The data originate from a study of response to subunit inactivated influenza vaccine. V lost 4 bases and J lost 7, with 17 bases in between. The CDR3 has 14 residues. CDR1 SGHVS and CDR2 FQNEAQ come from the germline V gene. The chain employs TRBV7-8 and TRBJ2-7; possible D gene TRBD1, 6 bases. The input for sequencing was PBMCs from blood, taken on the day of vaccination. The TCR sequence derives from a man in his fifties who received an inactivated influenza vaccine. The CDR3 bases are TGTGCCAGCAGCTCATCTCCGGGACAACTGGAGCAGTACTTC. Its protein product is CASSSSPGQLEQYF.